This T cell receptor beta chain was retrieved from a study of Tregs in tolerant kidney transplant recipients (dated by TCRdb to between 2018 and 2021). For context, the study as a whole: The study used TCRbeta sequencing to identify donor-specific regulatory T cells before combined kidney and bone marrow transplantation, then tracked those cells after transplant. Several methods of expanding Tregs specific for an allogeneic donor were compared by TCRbeta repertoire sequencing in a few healthy controls.

For TCRbeta CDR3 sequencing, genomic DNA was extracted from sorted cells using the QIAGEN DNeasy Blood and Tissue Kit. High-throughput TCRbeta CDR3 sequencing, which included PCR amplification with bias correction and internal controls, was done commercially through immunoSEQ. The study's own analysis went as follows. A unique productive TCRbeta sequence was defined by the CDR3 nucleotide sequence when primers matched, and otherwise by the CDR3 amino acid sequence together with the Vbeta and Jbeta genes. To correct sorting error, sequences shared between sorted populations at a frequency ratio of 2:1 or less were removed; the rest were assigned to the higher population. A sequence counted as donor-reactive if, in CFSE-low cells, the sequence had a frequency of at least 0.01% and was expanded at least 5-fold compared with unstimulated cells. Repertoire divergence was quantified by Jensen-Shannon divergence calculated from the top 100 TCRbeta sequences ranked by frequency. For samples with multiple sequencing runs, sorting error was corrected in each run separately before the runs were combined. Not all clones reach the TCRdb copy of this immuneACCESS table, which keeps in-frame sequences only. Checked studies attribute under half of the gap to unresolved V genes and leave the rest unexplained. That table furnishes V, J and clone size, whereas the DNA furnished D and trimming. A total of more than 90,000 clones appear in this sample, roughly 92% of them only once. The ten largest make up approximately 0.54% of the sample.

The research as a whole found: Biological reproducibility was not directly addressed, though technical replication error appeared minimal. Because only a small number of patients were included, the study had limitations, and the results will need to be validated in larger populations as well as under other immunosuppression protocols. Expanding Tregs with activated donor B cells appeared to identify the most biologically relevant and donor-specific TCRbeta repertoire.

V is clipped by 6 bases and J by 3 bases, and the sequence between their germline boundaries is 17 bases long. CDR1 and CDR2, looked up from the germline V gene (reference sequence), are MNHEY and SMNVEV. From the cysteine up to the phenylalanine, the CDR3 has a length of 15 residues. The CDR3 DNA has 45 bases and is translated from base 1. Notes on this clone: It lacks a known antigen. No clone much larger than this one lies a single base away; base qualities are absent.

Thawed PBMCs were FACS-sorted into unstimulated Tregs (CD4+CD25+CD127-), CD4+ non-Tregs (CD4+CD25-), CD4 cells and CD8 cells. Blood from healthy controls was obtained either as purchased buffy coats or from healthy volunteers. Healthy control blood was separated into PBMCs by Ficoll density gradient and cryopreserved, and patient PBMCs were collected both before and after transplant. The chain employs TRBV27 and TRBJ1-1; a tentative D call is TRBD1 (6 bases match). Sequencing input: CD4+ T cells from blood. The source is a human donor in good health. The sequenced DNA is TGTGCCAGCAGCCGTCAAGGGGGGGGGTACACTGAAGCTTTCTTT. Its translation reads: CASSRQGGGYTEAFF.